This T cell receptor beta chain was recorded in a study of patients and donors after allogeneic stem cell transplantation. Germline assignment: CDR1 SGHTA and CDR2 FQGNSA. The CDR3 consists of 16 residues. Trimming cost V 5 bases and J 6 bases; bases outside gene matches: 11. TCRdb recomputed calls from the RT-PCR reads with MiXCR, one row per CDR3 protein. Of roughly 880,000 distinct CDR3 sequences in the sample, roughly 18% are singletons; the top ten hold around 6%. This receptor was obtained from a human donor who was either an allogeneic HSCT recipient or a stem cell or donor lymphocyte infusion donor (not recorded which). It is not recorded whose cells these are; they may come from a transplant donor. Sequencing was carried out using blood, either unsorted or a sorted T cell fraction (not recorded which). The chain has TRBV7-2 and TRBJ2-1; the match to TRBD1 covers 9 bases. The CDR3 loop is CASSLKAGQGTNEQFF. In nucleotides, the CDR3 is TGTGCCAGCAGCCTCAAAGCGGGACAGGGTACCAATGAGCAGTTCTTC.